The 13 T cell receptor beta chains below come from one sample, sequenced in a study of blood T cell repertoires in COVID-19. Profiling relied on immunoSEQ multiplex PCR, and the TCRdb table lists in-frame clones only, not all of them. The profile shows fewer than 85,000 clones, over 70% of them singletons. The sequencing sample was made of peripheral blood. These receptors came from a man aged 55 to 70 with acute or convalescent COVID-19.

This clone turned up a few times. CDR3 nucleotides: TGTGCCAGCAGCTTCCGCCGGGACTACACCGGGGAGCTGTTTTTT. It codes for CASSFRRDYTGELFF. The chain has TRBV13 and TRBJ2-2; maybe TRBD2 (6 bases). The germline gives CDR1 PRHDT, CDR2 FYEKMQ (reference sequence). This CDR3 is 15 amino acids long. The ends were cut back, 3 bases at V and 3 bases at J, with 11 bases in the middle.

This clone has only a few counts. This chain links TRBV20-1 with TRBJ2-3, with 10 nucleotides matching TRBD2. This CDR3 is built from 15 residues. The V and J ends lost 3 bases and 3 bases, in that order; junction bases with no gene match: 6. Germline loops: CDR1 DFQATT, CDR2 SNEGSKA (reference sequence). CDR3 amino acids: CSASPSGRDTDTQYF. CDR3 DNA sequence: TGCAGTGCTAGTCCTAGCGGGAGAGATACAGATACGCAGTATTTT.

CDR3: CASSLGTGGYQETQYF. CDR3 DNA: TGCGCCAGCAGCTTGGGAACAGGGGGGTACCAAGAGACCCAGTACTTC. This sequence joins TRBV5-1 and TRBJ2-5, with 8 bases that match TRBD1. With V trimmed by 0 bases and J by 0 bases, 4 bases remained unmatched. CDR1 and CDR2 from the germline V gene are SGHRS and YFSETQ. The CDR3 is 16 residues long.

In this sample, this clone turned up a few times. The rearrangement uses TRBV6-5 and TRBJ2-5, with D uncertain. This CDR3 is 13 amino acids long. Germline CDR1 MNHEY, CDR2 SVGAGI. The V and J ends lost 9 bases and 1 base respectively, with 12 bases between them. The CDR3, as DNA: TGTGCCAGTTCTTCGACACCCCAAGAGACCCAGTACTTC. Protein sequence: CASSSTPQETQYF.

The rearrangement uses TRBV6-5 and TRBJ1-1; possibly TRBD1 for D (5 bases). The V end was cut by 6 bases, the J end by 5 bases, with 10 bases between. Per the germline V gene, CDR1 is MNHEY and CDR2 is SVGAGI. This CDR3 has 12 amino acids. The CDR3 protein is CASSRVGTEAFF. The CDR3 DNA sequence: TGTGCCAGCAGCAGGGTAGGGACTGAAGCTTTCTTT.

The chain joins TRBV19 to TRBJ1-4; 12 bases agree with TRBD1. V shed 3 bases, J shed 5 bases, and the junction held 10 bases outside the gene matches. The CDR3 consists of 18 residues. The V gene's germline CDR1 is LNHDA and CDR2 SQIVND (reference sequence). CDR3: CASSIPGQGARGNEKLFF. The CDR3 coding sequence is TGTGCCAGTAGTATTCCGGGACAGGGGGCTAGGGGGAATGAAAAACTGTTTTTT.

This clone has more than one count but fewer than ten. Written as DNA, the CDR3 is TGCGCCAGCAGTCAATCTGGGAGGGGAGTCGGCACAGATACGCAGTATTTT. Translation gives CASSQSGRGVGTDTQYF. V is TRBV23-1 and J is TRBJ2-3; 7 bases align to TRBD2. TRBV23-1 is an ORF, and what it does is uncertain. The CDR3 spans 17 residues. Trimming took 0 bases from V and 1 from J; bases not matched to a gene: 7.

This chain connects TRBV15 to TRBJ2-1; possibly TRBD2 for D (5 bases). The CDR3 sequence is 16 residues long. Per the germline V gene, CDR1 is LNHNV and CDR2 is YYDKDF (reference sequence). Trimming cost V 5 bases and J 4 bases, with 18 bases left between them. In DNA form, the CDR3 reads TGTGCCACCAGCGAGGGAGTAGCCGGCACATACAATGAGCAGTTCTTC. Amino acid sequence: CATSEGVAGTYNEQFF.

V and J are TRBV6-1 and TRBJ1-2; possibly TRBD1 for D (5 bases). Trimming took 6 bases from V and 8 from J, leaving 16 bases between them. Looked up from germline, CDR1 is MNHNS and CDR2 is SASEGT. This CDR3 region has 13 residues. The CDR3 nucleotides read TGTGCCAGCAGCACTACAGGTTCCGAGGGCTACACCTTC. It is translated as CASSTTGSEGYTF.

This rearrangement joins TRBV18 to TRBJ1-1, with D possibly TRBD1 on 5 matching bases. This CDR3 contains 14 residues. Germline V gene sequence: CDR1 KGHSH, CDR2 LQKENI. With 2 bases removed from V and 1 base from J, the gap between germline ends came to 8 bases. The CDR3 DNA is TGTGCCAGCTCACCAAGCCAGGGGAACACTGAAGCTTTCTTT. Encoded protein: CASSPSQGNTEAFF.

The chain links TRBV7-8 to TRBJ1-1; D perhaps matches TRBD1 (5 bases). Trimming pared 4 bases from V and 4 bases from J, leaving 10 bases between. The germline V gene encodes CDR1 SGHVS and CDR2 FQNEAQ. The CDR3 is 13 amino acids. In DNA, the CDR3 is TGTGCCAGCAGCTCAGGGTTTGGCACTGAAGCTTTCTTT. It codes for CASSSGFGTEAFF.

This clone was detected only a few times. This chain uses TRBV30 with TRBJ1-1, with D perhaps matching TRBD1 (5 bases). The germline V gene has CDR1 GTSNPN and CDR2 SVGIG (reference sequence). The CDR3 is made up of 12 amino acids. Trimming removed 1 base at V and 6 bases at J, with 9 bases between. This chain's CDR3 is CAWSDKTAEAFF. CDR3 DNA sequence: TGTGCCTGGAGTGATAAGACAGCTGAAGCTTTCTTT.

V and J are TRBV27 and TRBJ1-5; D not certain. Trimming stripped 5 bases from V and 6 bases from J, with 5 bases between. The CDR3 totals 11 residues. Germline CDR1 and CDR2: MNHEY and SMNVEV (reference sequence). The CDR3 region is CASSLLQPQHF. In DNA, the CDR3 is TGTGCCAGCAGTCTTCTTCAGCCCCAGCATTTT.